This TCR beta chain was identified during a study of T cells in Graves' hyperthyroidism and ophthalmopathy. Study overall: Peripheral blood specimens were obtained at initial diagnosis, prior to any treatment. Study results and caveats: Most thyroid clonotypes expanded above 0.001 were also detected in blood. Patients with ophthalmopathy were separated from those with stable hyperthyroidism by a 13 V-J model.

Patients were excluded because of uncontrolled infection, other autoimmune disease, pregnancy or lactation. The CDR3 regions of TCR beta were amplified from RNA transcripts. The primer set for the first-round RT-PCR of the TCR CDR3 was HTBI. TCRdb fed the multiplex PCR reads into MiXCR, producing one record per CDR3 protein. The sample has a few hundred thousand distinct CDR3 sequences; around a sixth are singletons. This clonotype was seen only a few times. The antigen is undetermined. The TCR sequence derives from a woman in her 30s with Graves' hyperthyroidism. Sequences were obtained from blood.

This CDR3 reads CATSTKREGTDTQYF. The CDR3 nucleotides read TGTGCCACCAGTACCAAGCGGGAGGGCACAGATACGCAGTATTTT. The genes are TRBV24-1 and TRBJ2-3; 9 bases match TRBD2. Germline values: CDR1 KGHDR, CDR2 SFDVKD. V gave up 6 bases and J gave up 1 base; unmatched junction bases: 4. CDR3 size: 15 residues.